The entry below gives a single T cell receptor (beta chain) sequence along with its context. Its antigen specificity is not known. Base qualities are not recorded, but no much larger clone differs from it by a single base. TCRbeta CDR3 regions were amplified from genomic DNA by means of the immunoSEQ Assay, a bias-controlled multiplex PCR. Under the source paper's analysis protocol: The number of nucleated cells in each sample was estimated from the amplification of reference gene primers within the assay. Sequence reads were collapsed and filtered to measure the absolute abundance of every unique TCRbeta CDR3 rearrangement. For each sample, productive Simpson clonality was calculated by taking the square root of Simpson's diversity index across productive rearrangements. The table was pulled from immuneACCESS by TCRdb, which kept in-frame rearrangements only. Such tables lose some clones; where checked, under half of the loss comes from unresolved V genes, and the rest has no known cause. The V and J calls and clone size come from that table; D and trimming were worked out from the DNA. In all, the sample holds approximately 250,000 clones, and around 93% of those were seen once. The leading ten clones occupy about 3% of the sample.

This sample is part of a study of blood T cell repertoires in COVID-19 (dated by TCRdb to about 2020). Regarding the study in general: Samples from collaborators originated in the United States, Italy and Spain and spanned both the acute and convalescent phases of COVID-19. The material from the prospective study consisted of cDNA or gDNA derived from T cells, B-cell-depleted T cells, or PBMCs. Deeply sampled blood TCRbeta repertoires from subjects exposed to, actively infected with, or recovered from COVID-19 were included in the dataset. The repertoires were released in a freely available public database meant as a resource for research on the immune response to SARS-CoV-2. Samples came from the ongoing ImmuneRACE study (first 160 participants) plus 1,254 subjects from 6 global collaborators. The sample metadata nearly always contained a de-identified subject ID, COVID-19 status, age in years and sex. Where HLA class I and class II types were available, the types were taken from metadata supplied by the sample provider, not from assay-based typing. Beyond this particular receptor, the publication reports: Clinical and demographic metadata were provided uncurated, with the amount varying by source and participant.

Participants in the prospective study were aged roughly 18 to 89 years, lived in 20 to 25 United States geographic areas, and enrolled through a virtual design. In the prospective study, participants were assigned to cohorts based on the clinical history participants reported in a screening survey and a study questionnaire. Exposed participants were defined as having been in contact with someone with a PCR-confirmed or clinician-diagnosed COVID-19 case within 2 weeks of study entry. Mobile phlebotomists in the prospective study collected whole blood, serum and a nasopharyngeal or oropharyngeal swab from every participant. Participants in the prospective study had the option to provide additional blood draws and questionnaires over a roughly two-month period. Blood samples from the prospective study were shipped frozen or at room temperature prior to DNA extraction. From the cysteine up to the phenylalanine, the CDR3 has a length of 13 residues. Just the 39-base CDR3 DNA is kept, in frame starting at base 1. From a lookup of the germline V gene (reference sequence), CDR1 and CDR2 are MNHEY and SMNVEV. V is pared back by 2 bases and J by 6 bases, with 11 bases lying between the germline termini.

Sequencing input: PBMCs or T cells enriched from blood (not recorded which). Here the chain combines TRBV27 and TRBJ2-7; perhaps TRBD2 is the D gene, with 5 bases matching. The clonotype originates from a man aged 40-49 years who had been exposed to COVID-19. The DNA sequence follows: TGTGCCAGCAGTTTAGGTCGGGGTAGCGAGCAGTACTTC. Protein translation: CASSLGRGSEQYF.